The 15 T cell receptor beta chains below were found in one sample sequenced in a study of identical twins. Via MiXCR, TCRdb re-called the 5' RACE reads, giving one row per CDR3 protein. This sample has around 960,000 distinct CDR3 sequences, with 9% to 15% found just once. These data were also reused for a study on yellow fever vaccine responses in identical twins.

What was sequenced was PBMCs. The receptors come from a woman aged 18-29 years in good health.

The chain joins TRBV3-1 to TRBJ1-1; D ambiguous. The ends were cut back, 1 base at V and 7 bases at J, with 4 bases in the middle. CDR1 LGHDT and CDR2 YNNKEL come from the germline V gene (reference sequence). CDR3 length equals 11 residues. CDR3 sequence reads: CASSQGIEAFF. The CDR3, as DNA: TGTGCCAGCAGCCAAGGGATTGAAGCTTTCTTT.

This chain's CDR3 is CASSLAILRGPETQYF. The CDR3 DNA sequence: TGTGCCAGCAGCTTAGCGATTTTAAGGGGGCCCGAGACCCAGTACTTC. V is TRBV7-8 and J is TRBJ2-5; 7 nucleotides align to TRBD1. Germline trimming cut 0 bases from V and 5 bases from J; bases unmatched to any gene: 9. From germline, CDR1 is SGHVS and CDR2 FQNEAQ. The CDR3 covers 16 residues. Full variable domain (outside the CDR3, taken from reference TRBV7-8 and TRBJ2-5): GAGVSQSPRYKVAKRGQDVALRCDPISGHVSLFWYQQALGQGPEFLTYFQNEAQLDKSGLPSDRFFAERPEGSVSTLKIQRTQQEDSAVYLCASSLAILRGPETQYFGPGTRLLVL.

This clonotype has only a few counts. The V call is TRBV6-5, the J call TRBJ2-1; 9 nucleotides match TRBD1. After removal of 2 bases from V and 10 bases from J, the junction contained 15 bases not matched to a gene. The CDR3 covers 17 residues. The V gene's germline CDR1 is MNHEY and CDR2 SVGAGI. CDR3 protein: CASSYLNGGTGLREQFF. Here the CDR3 DNA reads TGTGCCAGCAGTTACCTGAATGGGGGGACAGGGCTTCGCGAGCAGTTCTTC.

The chain recombines TRBV24-1 with TRBJ2-2; no clear D gene. CDR3 length equals 16 residues. Trimming cost V 7 bases and J 3 bases, with 17 bases left between them. Looked up from germline, CDR1 is KGHDR and CDR2 is SFDVKD. CDR3 in DNA: TGTGCCACCAGGGGCTCGGTGGGCAAGTACACCGGGGAGCTGTTTTTT. Residues: CATRGSVGKYTGELFF.

This chain joins TRBV5-1 and TRBJ2-4, with D possibly being TRBD1 (5 bases). The CDR3 is 15 residues long. Germline-derived CDR1 and CDR2 are SGHRS and YFSETQ. Trimming took off 2 bases at V and 0 bases at J, with 9 bases between the two ends. The DNA for the CDR3 is TGCGCCAGCAGCTTAGCCGACAGAGCCAAAAACATTCAGTACTTC. As protein: CASSLADRAKNIQYF.

In its sample, this clonotype was seen a few times. This chain uses TRBV20-1 with TRBJ2-5; 8 nucleotides align to TRBD1. The germline V gene has CDR1 DFQATT and CDR2 SNEGSKA (reference sequence). This CDR3 comprises 14 residues. The junction had 12 bases not matched to a gene; V was cut back by 6 bases and J by 6 bases. Written as DNA, the CDR3 is TGCAGTGCCTCAGGGGGCCAGGGTGTACAGACCCAGTACTTC. Its protein product is CSASGGQGVQTQYF.

This clonotype was seen repeatedly, ten times or more. The chain is built from TRBV3-1 and TRBJ2-7; 8 nucleotides agree with TRBD2. Germline CDR1 is LGHDT and CDR2 is YNNKEL (reference sequence). V was pared by 0 bases and J by 0 bases, with 1 base of the junction left unmatched. The CDR3 consists of 15 residues. The CDR3 loop reads CASSQELAVSYEQYF. CDR3 in DNA: TGTGCCAGCAGCCAAGAACTAGCGGTCTCCTACGAGCAGTACTTC.

The J gene is TRBJ1-1, the V gene TRBV6-5, with D unresolved. CDR1 MNHEY and CDR2 SVGAGI come from the germline V gene. V lost 2 bases and J 5 bases, leaving 12 bases between the germline ends. The CDR3 sequence is 14 residues long. For the CDR3, the DNA is TGTGCCAGCAGTTACGCCGGCAGGCGTACTGAAGCTTTCTTT. Protein: CASSYAGRRTEAFF.

This clonotype occurred many times. The rearrangement joins TRBV28 to TRBJ2-4; D is unresolved. With 8 bases removed from V and 7 bases from J, the gap between germline ends came to 12 bases. The length of the CDR3 is 12 residues. Per germline, CDR1 MDHEN and CDR2 SYDVKM. CDR3 loop: CASLGVTNIQYF. CDR3 nucleotides: TGTGCCAGCTTGGGCGTGACGAACATTCAGTACTTC.

This clonotype showed up just a few times. This chain uses TRBV2 with TRBJ1-2; TRBD1 might be the D (6 bases). CDR1 is SNHLY, CDR2 FYNNEI, per germline. The CDR3 has 15 amino acids. With 3 bases removed from V and 3 bases from J, the gap between germline ends came to 14 bases. The chain's CDR3 is CASSDEAGDYYGYTF. The CDR3 DNA is TGTGCCAGCAGTGACGAGGCAGGGGACTACTATGGCTACACCTTC.

This clonotype appeared a few times. V is TRBV6-5 and J is TRBJ2-7; TRBD2 matches at 9 bases. Trimming removed 2 bases from V and 2 bases from J; junction bases left unmatched: 10. Germline V gene data show CDR1 as MNHEY and CDR2 as SVGAGI. This CDR3 region has 17 residues. The CDR3 region is CASSYVASGMIPYEQYF. The CDR3 DNA reads TGTGCCAGCAGTTACGTGGCTAGCGGGATGATACCCTACGAGCAGTACTTC.

CDR3 DNA sequence: TGTGCCAGCAACTCCGGGTACACCGGGGAGCTGTTTTTT. Translation: CASNSGYTGELFF. The chain recombines TRBV2 with TRBJ2-2; D gene unclear. CDR3 length: 13 residues. Germline V CDR1 and CDR2: SNHLY, FYNNEI. Trimming left V 7 bases short and J 3 bases short, with 9 bases between.

This clonotype was counted only a few times. The chain employs TRBV2 and TRBJ1-1, with a tentative D call TRBD1 (5 bases). CDR1 is SNHLY, CDR2 FYNNEI, per germline. Trimming pared 6 bases from V and 4 bases from J, leaving 12 bases between. The CDR3 covers 13 residues. CDR3 sequence (DNA): TGTGCCAGCAGCGCGACAGATCCCACTGAAGCTTTCTTT. Its protein is CASSATDPTEAFF.

This clonotype has more than one count but fewer than ten. This chain links TRBV13 with TRBJ2-7; 12 positions agree with TRBD2. Germline V gives CDR1 PRHDT, CDR2 FYEKMQ (reference sequence). The CDR3 is made up of 17 amino acids. The trim removed 4 bases at V and 7 bases at J, leaving 14 bases unmatched. CDR3 DNA sequence: TGTGCCAGCAGCTCCGGCCCCCTAGCGGGAGGGAACGGGGAGCAGTACTTC. Amino acid sequence: CASSSGPLAGGNGEQYF.

At least ten counts were recorded for this clonotype. CDR3 in DNA: TGTGCCACCAGCAGAGTGTACGGACAGGGGGCAGGCTACACCTTC. This codes for CATSRVYGQGAGYTF. The rearrangement links TRBV15 to TRBJ1-2; TRBD1 aligns across 11 bases. CDR1 is LNHNV, CDR2 YYDKDF, per germline (reference sequence). The junction had 6 bases not matched to a gene; V was cut back by 1 base and J by 8 bases. This CDR3 spans 15 amino acids.